This T cell receptor (beta chain) is from a study of blood T cell repertoires in COVID-19 (dated by TCRdb to 2020 to 2022). Broadly, across the study: The collaborator samples originated in the United States, Italy and Spain and spanned the acute and convalescent phases of COVID-19. The prospective study material was composed of cDNA or gDNA derived from T cells, B-cell-depleted T cells, or PBMCs. Samples came from the ongoing ImmuneRACE study (first 160 participants) plus 1,254 subjects from 6 global collaborators. Where available, HLA class I and class II types were taken from metadata supplied by the sample provider and were not determined by assay-based typing. Subjects who had been exposed to COVID-19, were actively infected with it, or had recovered from it provided the deeply sampled blood TCRbeta repertoires that made up the dataset. The sample metadata nearly always contained a de-identified subject ID, COVID-19 status, age in years and sex. The repertoires were made available in a free public database intended to serve as a resource for research on the immune response to SARS-CoV-2.

Comments on this clone: What this receptor recognizes is not known. Base qualities were left out, and no much larger clone turns up one base away.

The CDR3 goes from the cysteine to the phenylalanine over 14 residues. The sequence is cut down to CDR3 DNA, 42 bases in frame from base 1. Reading the germline V gene gives CDR1 WSHSY and CDR2 SAAADI. V is reduced by 6 bases and J by 0 bases, leaving a spacing of 11 bases between them. Each collaborating institution followed its own protocols to collect whole blood in K2EDTA tubes. For TCRbeta analysis, collaborators shipped samples in one of three forms: frozen whole blood, isolated PBMCs, or DNA extracted from either of those sample types. General study outcomes and caveats: The amount of clinical and demographic metadata varied by source and participant and was provided uncurated.

The immunoSEQ Assay, a bias-controlled multiplex PCR, was used to amplify TCRbeta CDR3 regions from genomic DNA. The original methods were these. Within the assay, amplification of reference gene primers was used to estimate how many nucleated cells each sample contained. To quantify the absolute abundance of each unique TCRbeta CDR3 rearrangement, sequence reads were collapsed and filtered. For each sample, productive Simpson clonality was calculated as the square root of Simpson's diversity index across productive rearrangements. The clones in this table, taken by TCRdb from immuneACCESS, are in-frame only. Not every clone is retained; where verified, under half of the shortfall comes from an unresolved V gene, and the cause of the rest is unknown. V and J calls and clone size are given by that table; D and trimming were obtained from the DNA. The sample table holds about 140,000 clones, of which about 80% were seen once. The ten largest clonotypes hold approximately 16% of the sample.

Recombination joined TRBV10-2 with TRBJ1-1; 6 matching bases give a weak D call of TRBD1. The sequence came from a middle-aged man with acute or convalescent COVID-19. The source material was peripheral blood. The base sequence is TGCGCCAGCAGCCTACAGGGAATGAACACTGAAGCTTTCTTT. Its protein reads: CASSLQGMNTEAFF.